This T cell receptor (beta chain) comes out of a study of T cell repertoires in cytomegalovirus infection. A single record per CDR3 protein comes from TCRdb applying MiXCR to the reads. The repertoire holds about 330,000 distinct CDR3 sequences, with more than 8% as singletons. The CDR3 length is 16 residues. V lost 0 bases to trimming and J lost 0 bases, with 12 bases between them. Germline values: CDR1 LNHNV, CDR2 YYDKDF (reference sequence). The V gene is TRBV15, the J gene TRBJ2-7; D gene uncertain. The specimen sequenced was PBMCs. The receptor's source is a human donor in good health (CMV status not recorded). Some clones in this sample may be carry-over from other donors' samples. CDR3 protein: CATSRDLTGVSYEQYF. The CDR3 DNA is TGTGCCACCAGCAGAGATCTGACTGGGGTCTCCTACGAGCAGTACTTC.